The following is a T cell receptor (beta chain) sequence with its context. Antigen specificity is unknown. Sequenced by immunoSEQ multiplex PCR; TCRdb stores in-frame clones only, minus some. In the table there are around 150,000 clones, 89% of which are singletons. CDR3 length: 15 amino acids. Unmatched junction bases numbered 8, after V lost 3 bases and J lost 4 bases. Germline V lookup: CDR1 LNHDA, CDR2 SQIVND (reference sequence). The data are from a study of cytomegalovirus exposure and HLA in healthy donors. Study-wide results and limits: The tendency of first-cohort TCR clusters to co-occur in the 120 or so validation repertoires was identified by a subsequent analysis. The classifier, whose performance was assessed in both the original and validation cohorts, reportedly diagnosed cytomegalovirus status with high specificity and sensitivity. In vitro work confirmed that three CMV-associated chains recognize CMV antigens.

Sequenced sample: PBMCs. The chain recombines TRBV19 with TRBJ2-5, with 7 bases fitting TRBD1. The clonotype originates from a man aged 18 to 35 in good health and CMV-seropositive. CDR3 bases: TGTGCCAGTAGTATTGGGGTCAGGGGGTCAGAGACCCAGTACTTC. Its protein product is CASSIGVRGSETQYF.